This T cell receptor (beta chain) was captured in a study of blood T cell repertoires in COVID-19. Study-level background: Samples taken during acute and convalescent COVID-19 were collected in the United States, Italy and Spain. Sources were T cells, B-cell-depleted T cells, or PBMCs; the material itself was cDNA or gDNA.

Authors' analysis steps: Reference gene primers were amplified, and this amplification served to estimate nucleated cell counts. Generated by immunoSEQ multiplex PCR, the TCRdb table keeps only in-frame clones and is missing some. The V and J calls and the clone size are those of that table, but D and trimming were determined from the DNA. The data contain about 190,000 clones, roughly 80% of them seen just once; the ten biggest clones take up about 18%. There are 14 residues in the CDR3. J gave up 4 bases and V 5 bases, and 8 bases lay outside the gene matches. Per germline, CDR1 SGHRS and CDR2 YFSETQ.

Sequencing input: peripheral blood. V gene TRBV5-1 combines with J gene TRBJ1-1; TRBD1 matches at 7 bases. This TCR came from a man in his 60s with active or convalescent COVID-19. CDR3 protein: CASSFEGAGTEAFF. In nucleotides, the CDR3 is TGCGCCAGCAGTTTCGAGGGGGCGGGCACTGAAGCTTTCTTT. Full variable domain (outside the CDR3, taken from reference TRBV5-1 and TRBJ1-1): KAGVTQTPRYLIKTRGQQVTLSCSPISGHRSVSWYQQTPGQGLQFLFEYFSETQRNKGNFPGRFSGRQFSNSRSEMNVSTLELGDSALYLCASSFEGAGTEAFFGQGTRLTVV.